The 25 T cell receptor beta chains listed next were all sequenced from one sample in a study of PD-L1 blockade in urothelial cancer. The time point denotes: pretreatment peripheral blood. Repertoires were generated with immunoSEQ multiplex PCR, while TCRdb's copy carries only in-frame clones and drops some. This table holds under 50,000 clones, roughly 80% found once. Sequenced here: PBMCs, sampled around atezolizumab (anti-PD-L1) treatment. The receptors were gathered from a man aged 50 or older with urothelial cancer.

The chain's CDR3 is CASTADSSSGNTIYF. CDR3 sequence (DNA): TGCGCCAGCACAGCGGACAGCAGCTCTGGAAACACCATATATTTT. The genes are TRBV5-1 and TRBJ1-3, with a weak D call TRBD1 (6 bases). V lost 6 bases and J lost 0, with 13 bases in between. The CDR3 consists of 15 residues. Germline V lookup: CDR1 SGHRS, CDR2 YFSETQ.

This clone has just one count. This chain connects TRBV5-4 to TRBJ2-5; D unresolved. Trimming stripped 0 bases from V and 2 bases from J, with 14 bases between. Germline CDR1 and CDR2: SGHNT and YYREEE (reference sequence). CDR3 length equals 16 residues. CDR3 in DNA: TGTGCCAGCAGCTTGGGAGTAGTTGCGGTTCAAGAGACCCAGTACTTC. Amino acids: CASSLGVVAVQETQYF.

The genes are TRBV7-9 and TRBJ2-7; D tentatively fits TRBD1 or TRBD2 (5 bases each). The V gene's germline CDR1 is SEHNR and CDR2 FQNEAQ (reference sequence). This CDR3 spans 12 amino acids. V shed 3 bases and J shed 7 bases, with 10 bases lying between them. The CDR3: CASSFLGEEQYV. In DNA form, the CDR3 reads TGTGCCAGCAGCTTTCTGGGGGAGGAGCAGTACGTC.

The chain links TRBV29-1 to TRBJ1-1; no firm D call. The V and J ends lost 4 bases and 5 bases respectively, with 20 bases between them. This CDR3 is 15 amino acids long. CDR1 is SQVTM and CDR2 is ANQGSEA in the germline V gene. CDR3 protein: CSVGERWVDWTEAFF. DNA of the CDR3: TGCAGCGTTGGGGAGCGCTGGGTGGATTGGACTGAAGCTTTCTTT. Full variable domain (rest looked up from reference TRBV29-1 and TRBJ1-1): SAVISQKPSRDICQRGTSLTIQCQVDSQVTMMFWYRQQPGQSLTLIATANQGSEATYESGFVIDKFPISRPNLTFSTLTVSNMSPEDSSIYLCSVGERWVDWTEAFFGQGTRLTVV.

V gene TRBV15 combines with J gene TRBJ1-2, with TRBD1 identical over 12 bases. The CDR3 covers 15 residues. Germline CDR1 and CDR2: LNHNV and YYDKDF (reference sequence). V was clipped by 9 bases and J by 4 bases; unmatched bases: 9. The CDR3 here is CATTRDRGPGYGYTF. The CDR3, as DNA: TGTGCCACTACCCGGGACAGGGGGCCCGGCTATGGCTACACCTTC.

V is TRBV11-2 and J is TRBJ2-7, with 10 bases lining up with TRBD1. This CDR3 is built from 18 residues. In germline, CDR1 is SGHAT, CDR2 FQNNGV. The V and J ends lost 2 bases and 0 bases, in that order; junction bases with no gene match: 10. The CDR3 spells CASSLNVGQGPSSYEQYF. The CDR3 DNA reads as TGTGCCAGCAGCTTAAATGTGGGACAGGGGCCCTCCTCCTACGAGCAGTACTTC.

This chain connects TRBV7-6 to TRBJ2-5; no clear D. This CDR3 is built from 12 residues. In germline, CDR1 is SGHVS, CDR2 FNYEAQ. V was cut by 5 bases and J by 0 bases, with 4 bases left in between. DNA of the CDR3: TGTGCCAGCAGCACATACCAAGAGACCCAGTACTTC. Translating gives CASSTYQETQYF. The full variable domain, rest sourced from reference TRBV7-6 and TRBJ2-5, is GAGVSQSPRYKVTKRGQDVALRCDPISGHVSLYWYRQALGQGPEFLTYFNYEAQQDKSGLPNDRFSAERPEGSISTLTIQRTEQRDSAMYRCASSTYQETQYFGPGTRLLVL.

This chain connects TRBV5-6 to TRBJ1-3; a possible D gene is TRBD1 (6 bases). This CDR3 is built from 15 residues. Trimming shortened V by 4 bases and J by 1 base, and 12 bases separated the two germline ends. The V gene's germline CDR1 is SGHDT and CDR2 YYEEEE. The CDR3 sequence: CASSLRGTSGNTIYF. CDR3 sequence (DNA): TGTGCCAGCAGCCTGAGGGGGACATCTGGAAACACCATATATTTT.

V usage is TRBV4-1 and J usage is TRBJ1-2; possible D gene TRBD1, 5 bases. This CDR3 has 15 residues. From germline, CDR1 is MGHRA and CDR2 YSYEKL. V lost 4 bases and J 4 bases, leaving 16 bases between the germline ends. The CDR3 spells CASSLTPEGAYGYTF. The CDR3 nucleotides are TGCGCCAGCAGCCTTACACCCGAAGGGGCCTATGGCTACACCTTC.

This clone has just a few counts. This rearrangement joins TRBV27 to TRBJ1-2; D is uncertain. With 4 bases removed from V and 4 bases from J, the gap between germline ends came to 13 bases. The CDR3 loop spans 14 amino acids. Germline CDR1 MNHEY, CDR2 SMNVEV (reference sequence). Here the CDR3 reads CASSSNPGSYGYTF. The CDR3, as DNA: TGTGCCAGCAGTTCAAACCCCGGGAGCTATGGCTACACCTTC.

This clone was recorded only once. The chain combines TRBV12-5 with TRBJ2-1; 11 bases are a match to TRBD2. This CDR3 has 18 amino acids. Trimming took 2 bases from V and 7 from J; bases not matched to a gene: 13. CDR1 LGHNT and CDR2 FRNRAP come from the germline V gene. The CDR3 DNA reads as TGTGCTAGTGGTTTGAATTTGGTGCCTAGCGGGAGGTTAAATGAGCAGTTCTTC. The encoded protein is CASGLNLVPSGRLNEQFF.

The CDR3 DNA follows: TGTGCCAGCAGCTTGGGACTAGCGGGAACCGAGCAGTACTTC. Amino acid sequence: CASSLGLAGTEQYF. This chain uses TRBV5-4 with TRBJ2-7, with TRBD2 identical over 11 bases. This CDR3 has 14 amino acids. Germline V gene data show CDR1 as SGHNT and CDR2 as YYREEE (reference sequence). V dropped 0 bases and J dropped 6; count of bases not matched to a gene: 2.

The chain recombines TRBV5-1 with TRBJ2-7; 7 bases agree with TRBD1. Germline V gives CDR1 SGHRS, CDR2 YFSETQ. With V trimmed by 0 bases and J by 2 bases, 5 bases remained unmatched. This CDR3 has 15 residues. DNA for the CDR3: TGCGCCAGCAGCTTGGGCCGGACAGGCACCTACGAGCAGTACTTC. The encoded protein is CASSLGRTGTYEQYF.

This chain connects TRBV5-1 to TRBJ2-1, with 7 bases identical to TRBD2. The CDR3 has 12 amino acids. V lost 7 bases to trimming and J lost 8 bases; unmatched junction nucleotides: 6. Germline CDR1 is SGHRS and CDR2 is YFSETQ. CDR3 sequence reads: CASYTGRDEQFF. The CDR3 region has the DNA TGCGCCAGCTACACGGGGAGGGATGAGCAGTTCTTC.

The chain joins TRBV9 to TRBJ1-4; D not certain. Germline CDR1 reads SGDLS; CDR2 reads YYNGEE. Trimming left V 1 base short and J 2 bases short, with 9 bases between. The CDR3 extends over 15 amino acids. The CDR3 coding sequence is TGTGCCAGCAGCGTACAGACGGGGACTAATGAAAAACTGTTTTTT. This sequence encodes CASSVQTGTNEKLFF.

Only a few counts were recorded for this clone. This chain links TRBV19 with TRBJ1-2; 10 bases fit TRBD1. The CDR3 consists of 15 residues. Germline CDR1 reads LNHDA; CDR2 reads SQIVND (reference sequence). Trimming cost V 4 bases and J 2 bases; bases outside gene matches: 4. CDR3 DNA sequence: TGTGCCAGTAGTACGACAGGGGGCGCGAACTATGGCTACACCTTC. Its protein product is CASSTTGGANYGYTF.

The V gene is TRBV4-2, the J gene TRBJ2-3, with TRBD1 matching over 9 bases. V shed 1 base and J 3 bases; nucleotides not matched to a gene: 11. The germline gives CDR1 LGHNA, CDR2 YNFKEQ. The CDR3 covers 18 residues. CDR3 coding DNA: TGTGCCAGCAGCCAAGGGACACAGGGGGCCCGATTTACAGATACGCAGTATTTT. Residues: CASSQGTQGARFTDTQYF.

This clone was seen a handful of times. The rearrangement uses TRBV18 and TRBJ1-2, with D unclear. With 4 bases removed from V and 6 bases from J, the gap between germline ends came to 12 bases. The CDR3 loop spans 13 amino acids. Germline V CDR1 and CDR2: KGHSH, LQKENI. The CDR3 reads CASSLGVVHGYTF. CDR3 DNA sequence: TGTGCCAGCTCACTCGGAGTGGTGCATGGCTACACCTTC. Complete variable domain (other parts from reference TRBV18 and TRBJ1-2): NAGVMQNPRHLVRRRGQEARLRCSPMKGHSHVYWYRQLPEEGLKFMVYLQKENIIDESGMPKERFSAEFPKEGPSILRIQQVVRGDSAAYFCASSLGVVHGYTFGSGTRLTVV.

J is TRBJ1-5 and V is TRBV6-1; D is uncertain. CDR1 and CDR2 from the germline V gene are MNHNS and SASEGT. This CDR3 is built from 13 residues. Trimming stripped 2 bases from V and 5 bases from J, with 7 bases between. As DNA, the CDR3 is TGTGCCAGCAGTGAACAGTTGGATCAGCCCCAGCATTTT. Translation gives CASSEQLDQPQHF.

The chain uses TRBV11-3 and TRBJ1-1; possibly TRBD1 for D (6 bases). Germline V CDR1 and CDR2: SGHNT, YENEEA. Trimming stripped 3 bases from V and 5 bases from J, with 10 bases between. The CDR3 contains 13 residues. CDR3: CASSFGRGTEAFF. CDR3 coding DNA: TGTGCCAGCAGCTTTGGCAGGGGAACTGAAGCTTTCTTT. The variable domain in full, completed from reference TRBV11-3 and TRBJ1-1, reads EAGVVQSPRYKIIEKKQPVAFWCNPISGHNTLYWYLQNLGQGPELLIRYENEEAVDDSQLPKDRFSAERLKGVDSTLKIQPAELGDSAVYLCASSFGRGTEAFFGQGTRLTVV.

This CDR3 is CASSQGKGAGGYVAEAFF. The CDR3 DNA reads as TGTGCCAGCAGCCAAGGAAAGGGGGCGGGGGGGTACGTCGCTGAAGCTTTCTTT. The chain carries TRBV4-2 and TRBJ1-1, with 7 positions matching TRBD1. The CDR3 is made up of 18 amino acids. V was pared by 1 base and J by 6 bases, with 17 bases of the junction left unmatched. From germline, CDR1 is LGHNA and CDR2 YNFKEQ.

The chain recombines TRBV19 with TRBJ2-7; TRBD2 might be the D (6 bases). The CDR3 totals 13 residues. The germline CDR1 and CDR2 sequences are LNHDA and SQIVND (reference sequence). V dropped 1 base and J dropped 6 bases, with 10 bases sitting between them. CDR3 sequence: CASSIAAGREQYV. DNA for the CDR3: TGTGCCAGTAGTATAGCCGCGGGGCGCGAGCAGTACGTC.

This chain links TRBV7-9 with TRBJ1-3, with 9 bases identical to TRBD1. Germline-derived CDR1 and CDR2 are SEHNR and FQNEAQ (reference sequence). The J segment lost 8 bases and the V segment lost 5 bases, leaving 7 bases of the junction unmatched. The CDR3 loop spans 14 amino acids. In DNA form, the CDR3 reads TGTGCCAGCAGCCGGGACAGGGAATGGGACACCATATATTTT. Amino acid sequence: CASSRDREWDTIYF.

On this clone: In the same sample, other DNA sequences code for this CDR3. The chain has TRBV15 and TRBJ2-1; 7 bases are shared with TRBD2. The V and J ends lost 0 bases and 3 bases, in that order; junction bases with no gene match: 5. Germline V gene lookup returns CDR1 LNHNV and CDR2 YYDKDF (reference sequence). The CDR3 covers 16 residues. CDR3 coding DNA: TGTGCCACCAGCAGAGATCGACTAGCTGGCTACAATGAGCAGTTCTTC. This gives the protein CATSRDRLAGYNEQFF. Full variable domain (missing parts from reference TRBV15 and TRBJ2-1): DAMVIQNPRYQVTQFGKPVTLSCSQTLNHNVMYWYQQKSSQAPKLLFHYYDKDFNNEADTPDNFQSRRPNTSFCFLDIRSPGLGDTAMYLCATSRDRLAGYNEQFFGPGTRLTVL.

The chain employs TRBV6-5 and TRBJ1-1, with no clear D. CDR1 and CDR2 from the germline V gene are MNHEY and SVGAGI. The CDR3 is 15 amino acids. The ends were cut back, 0 bases at V and 4 bases at J, with 12 bases in the middle. The CDR3 DNA follows: TGTGCCAGCAGTTACTCGCGCACAGATACCACTGAAGCTTTCTTT. Residues: CASSYSRTDTTEAFF.